The 23 T cell receptor beta chains below come from one sample, sequenced in a study of blood T cell repertoires in COVID-19. The method was immunoSEQ multiplex PCR; TCRdb's version includes in-frame clones alone and lacks a portion of them. The sample records about 140,000 clones, about four fifths being singletons. The sample taken for sequencing was PBMCs or T cells enriched from blood (not recorded which). The receptors shown here come from a woman between 18 and 29 years old who had been exposed to COVID-19.

In this sample, this clone turned up a few times. This chain links TRBV2 with TRBJ2-7; no firm D call. Trimming stripped 6 bases from V and 4 bases from J, with 4 bases between. Per germline, CDR1 SNHLY and CDR2 FYNNEI. The CDR3 loop spans 10 amino acids. DNA of the CDR3: TGTGCCAGCAGGGCATACGAGCAGTACTTC. Its protein product is CASRAYEQYF.

The chain uses TRBV7-3 and TRBJ2-1; 9 nucleotides align to TRBD2. Germline lookup yields CDR1 SGHTA and CDR2 FQGTGA. V dropped 2 bases and J dropped 1; count of bases not matched to a gene: 6. The CDR3 contains 17 residues. The CDR3 coding sequence is TGTGCCAGCAGCTTAGATTTGCGGGAGGGGTCCTACAATGAGCAGTTCTTC. Translating it yields CASSLDLREGSYNEQFF.

The chain links TRBV5-1 to TRBJ2-2; 11 bases fit TRBD2. V shed 1 base, J shed 6 bases, and the junction held 5 bases outside the gene matches. In germline, CDR1 is SGHRS, CDR2 YFSETQ. This CDR3 has 16 residues. CDR3 loop: CASSLLSGRVSGELFF. DNA of the CDR3: TGCGCCAGCAGCTTGCTTAGCGGGAGGGTTTCCGGGGAGCTGTTTTTT. Full variable domain (outside the CDR3, taken from reference TRBV5-1 and TRBJ2-2): KAGVTQTPRYLIKTRGQQVTLSCSPISGHRSVSWYQQTPGQGLQFLFEYFSETQRNKGNFPGRFSGRQFSNSRSEMNVSTLELGDSALYLCASSLLSGRVSGELFFGEGSRLTVL.

In its sample, this clone was seen once. The rearrangement uses TRBV27 and TRBJ1-1, with unresolved D. The CDR3 consists of 13 residues. Trimming cost V 4 bases and J 2 bases, with 8 bases left between them. Germline V CDR1 and CDR2: MNHEY, SMNVEV (reference sequence). The CDR3, as DNA: TGTGCCAGCAGTTCCTCCGTAAACACTGAAGCTTTCTTT. Translation: CASSSSVNTEAFF.

This sequence joins TRBV6-4 and TRBJ2-3; no definite D call. The CDR3 sequence is 15 residues long. The ends were cut back, 0 bases at V and 2 bases at J, with 9 bases in the middle. Germline lookup yields CDR1 MRHNA and CDR2 SNTAGT. The CDR3 DNA reads TGTGCCAGCAGTGACTCGAGTGGTCCCACAGATACGCAGTATTTT. Residues: CASSDSSGPTDTQYF.

The genes are TRBV27 and TRBJ2-2; a possible D gene is TRBD2 (5 bases). With 0 bases removed from V and 1 base from J, the gap between germline ends came to 6 bases. Germline loops: CDR1 MNHEY, CDR2 SMNVEV (reference sequence). The CDR3 totals 15 residues. The CDR3 spells CASSLSGRNTGELFF. The CDR3 DNA reads TGTGCCAGCAGTTTATCGGGGAGGAACACCGGGGAGCTGTTTTTT.

The gene calls are TRBV7-9 and TRBJ2-7; 7 bases map to TRBD1. With V trimmed by 5 bases and J by 3 bases, 4 bases remained unmatched. CDR1 is SEHNR and CDR2 is FQNEAQ in the germline V gene (reference sequence). CDR3 length: 13 residues. For the CDR3, the DNA is TGTGCCAGCAGCCGGGACAGAGACTACGAGCAGTACTTC. Amino acids: CASSRDRDYEQYF. Together with reference TRBV7-9 and TRBJ2-7, the CDR3 gives the full variable domain: DTGVSQNPRHKITKRGQNVTFRCDPISEHNRLYWYRQTLGQGPEFLTYFQNEAQLEKSRLLSDRFSAERPKGSFSTLEIQRTEQGDSAMYLCASSRDRDYEQYFGPGTRLTVT.

This rearrangement joins TRBV5-4 to TRBJ2-1; TRBD2 aligns across 7 bases. CDR1 and CDR2 (germline): SGHNT, YYREEE (reference sequence). CDR3 length equals 17 residues. V shed 4 bases and J 7 bases; nucleotides not matched to a gene: 17. The CDR3 here is CASSTLLARATPNEQFF. CDR3 coding DNA: TGTGCCAGCAGCACCTTACTAGCGCGAGCCACCCCTAATGAGCAGTTCTTC.

V is TRBV5-4 and J is TRBJ2-7; D not certain. Germline V gene lookup returns CDR1 SGHNT and CDR2 YYREEE (reference sequence). The ends were cut back, 4 bases at V and 2 bases at J, with 16 bases in the middle. CDR3 size: 15 residues. CDR3 sequence reads: CASSPSFGVAYEQYF. The DNA for the CDR3 is TGTGCCAGCAGCCCAAGTTTCGGAGTGGCCTACGAGCAGTACTTC.

The chain employs TRBV18 and TRBJ2-3, with D perhaps matching TRBD2 (6 bases). V was shortened by 0 bases and J by 1 base, with 8 bases between the two germline ends. This CDR3 spans 15 amino acids. Germline CDR1 is KGHSH and CDR2 is LQKENI. CDR3 coding DNA: TGTGCCAGCTCACCACCGGGACTGGGCACAGATACGCAGTATTTT. This encodes CASSPPGLGTDTQYF.

V and J are TRBV7-3 and TRBJ2-3; the match to TRBD2 covers 13 bases. V trimming: 9 bases; J trimming: 3 bases; junction bases outside the gene matches: 9. The CDR3 has 16 residues. Germline CDR1 is SGHTA and CDR2 is FQGTGA. The CDR3 region has the DNA TGTGCCAGTTCTTCCGGGACTAGCGGGATAACAGATACGCAGTATTTT. The encoded protein is CASSSGTSGITDTQYF.

This clone was seen more than once but under ten times. The chain has TRBV3-1 (or the pseudogene TRBV3-2) and TRBJ2-6, with 12 nucleotides matching TRBD1. This CDR3 contains 18 residues. The germline V gene has CDR1 LGHDT and CDR2 YNNKEL (reference sequence). The V and J ends lost 3 bases and 1 base, in that order; junction bases with no gene match: 4. CDR3 sequence reads: CASSHPGQGASGANVLTF. CDR3 DNA: TGTGCCAGCAGCCATCCGGGACAGGGGGCGTCTGGGGCCAACGTCCTGACTTTC.

In this sample, this clone turned up once. In DNA, the CDR3 is TGTGCCACCAGCAGAGATCTGGGGCAGGGTAATCAGCCCCAGCATTTT. Translated, it gives CATSRDLGQGNQPQHF. The genes are TRBV15 and TRBJ1-5; perhaps TRBD1 as D (5 bases). From germline, CDR1 is LNHNV and CDR2 YYDKDF (reference sequence). V was cut by 0 bases and J by 4 bases, with 13 bases left in between. The CDR3 sequence is 16 residues long.

The gene calls are TRBV9 and TRBJ1-2, with D perhaps matching TRBD1 (5 bases). The V end was cut by 0 bases, the J end by 2 bases, with 8 bases between. Per germline, CDR1 SGDLS and CDR2 YYNGEE. This CDR3 region has 14 residues. DNA for the CDR3: TGTGCCAGCAGCGTAGGGGGCAGAAACTATGGCTACACCTTC. Translation gives CASSVGGRNYGYTF.

The chain uses TRBV14 and TRBJ2-3; tentatively, D is TRBD2 (7 bases). Trimming shortened V by 0 bases and J by 9 bases, and 13 bases separated the two germline ends. Germline CDR1 SGHDN, CDR2 FVKESK. CDR3 length: 14 amino acids. CDR3 protein: CASSQEMAGATQYF. The DNA for the CDR3 is TGTGCCAGCAGCCAAGAGATGGCGGGGGCAACGCAGTATTTT.

The gene calls are TRBV3-1 (or the pseudogene TRBV3-2) and TRBJ2-7, with D uncertain. The V and J ends lost 0 bases and 6 bases respectively, with 9 bases between them. This CDR3 has 13 amino acids. In germline, CDR1 is LGHDT, CDR2 YNNKEL (reference sequence). The CDR3 spells CASSQDRIREQYF. DNA for the CDR3: TGTGCCAGCAGCCAAGATAGAATCCGCGAGCAGTACTTC.

This chain joins TRBV18 and TRBJ2-1; 9 bases are shared with TRBD2. This CDR3 region has 16 residues. Trimming removed 3 bases from V and 8 bases from J; junction bases left unmatched: 11. The V gene's germline CDR1 is KGHSH and CDR2 LQKENI. CDR3 region: CASSPRAGGTGDEQFF. The CDR3 DNA is TGTGCCAGCTCACCTAGAGCGGGAGGAACCGGGGATGAGCAGTTCTTC.

CDR3 DNA sequence: TGTGCCAGCAGCGCCTGGGACTACCCCCAAGAGACCCAGTACTTC. Its protein product is CASSAWDYPQETQYF. V gene TRBV9 combines with J gene TRBJ2-5; the match to TRBD2 covers 7 bases. CDR1 is SGDLS, CDR2 YYNGEE, per germline. The V segment lost 3 bases and the J segment 1 base; nucleotides outside the gene matches: 6. CDR3 length: 15 amino acids.

The chain joins TRBV6-5 to TRBJ1-1, with 7 bases aligning to TRBD1. The germline CDR1 and CDR2 sequences are MNHEY and SVGAGI. This CDR3 has 15 amino acids. The junction had 6 bases not matched to a gene; V was cut back by 4 bases and J by 1 base. DNA for the CDR3: TGTGCCAGCAGTTCCGACAGGGCTCCGAACACTGAAGCTTTCTTT. Protein sequence: CASSSDRAPNTEAFF.

The rearrangement uses TRBV5-1 and TRBJ2-5; no definite D call. From germline, CDR1 is SGHRS and CDR2 YFSETQ. Trimming pared 0 bases from V and 2 bases from J, leaving 5 bases between. This CDR3 has 13 residues. The CDR3 nucleotides read TGCGCCAGCAGCTTGGAGCTACAAGAGACCCAGTACTTC. Residues: CASSLELQETQYF.

The chain joins TRBV4-1 to TRBJ1-2; maybe TRBD1 (5 bases). Trimming stripped 1 base from V and 4 bases from J, with 13 bases between. The CDR3 spans 15 residues. Germline values: CDR1 MGHRA, CDR2 YSYEKL. CDR3 nucleotide sequence: TGCGCCAGCAGCCAAGTGGACAAACGCGGCTATGGCTACACCTTC. This gives the protein CASSQVDKRGYGYTF.

The rearrangement joins TRBV24-1 to TRBJ2-1; 10 positions agree with TRBD2. The CDR3 runs 18 residues. Trimming removed 3 bases from V and 0 bases from J; junction bases left unmatched: 7. Germline V gives CDR1 KGHDR, CDR2 SFDVKD. CDR3 sequence (DNA): TGTGCCACCAGTGATACTAGCGGGGAAAGGAGCTCCTACAATGAGCAGTTCTTC. This translates into CATSDTSGERSSYNEQFF.

The CDR3 is CASSPGQGYTEAFF. The CDR3 DNA sequence: TGTGCCAGCAGCCCAGGACAGGGGTACACTGAAGCTTTCTTT. The chain is built from TRBV7-9 and TRBJ1-1, with 9 nucleotides matching TRBD1. This CDR3 comprises 14 residues. Germline CDR1 and CDR2: SEHNR and FQNEAQ (reference sequence). V shed 5 bases and J 3 bases; nucleotides not matched to a gene: 4.